These 19 T cell receptor delta chains were all obtained from the same sample, sequenced in a study of gamma-delta chains in newborns, infants, children. TCRdb processed the reads again with the CATT caller. The sample shows some 3,000 delta-chain clones, about 1.3% of them seen only once. Sequenced material: blood. Receptors originate from a child who was a newborn, infant or young child, either healthy, febrile or measles-vaccinated (not recorded which).

Turning to this clone: TCRdb attributes to this sequence the protein of a much larger clone, which differs from the DNA translation at residue 3; a read error is likely, and the protein displayed is translated from the DNA. CDR3 residues: CAFDNTGGYSWDTRQMFF. In DNA, the CDR3 is TGTGCCTTTGACAATACTGGGGGATACTCCTGGGACACCCGACAGATGTTTTTC. This chain uses TRDV2 with TRDJ3, with 11 bases identical to TRDD3. The V gene's germline CDR1 is GEAIGNYY and CDR2 EKD. The CDR3 contains 18 residues.

In this sample, this clone is medium-sized. With a far larger clone one base away, a read error is the likely cause. Other DNA variants within this sample encode the same CDR3. The chain combines TRDV2 with TRDJ3, with TRDD3 matching over 10 bases. The CDR3 extends over 16 amino acids. Germline loops: CDR1 GEAIGNYY, CDR2 EKD. CDR3 protein: CACDTGGYWGTRQMFF. CDR3 bases: TGTGCCTGTGACACTGGGGGATACTGGGGCACCCGACAGATGTTTTTC.

The chain recombines TRDV1 with TRDJ1, with 12 bases that match TRDD3. The V segment lost 11 bases and the J segment 2 bases; nucleotides outside the gene matches: 27. This CDR3 region has 21 residues. Germline V CDR1 and CDR2: TSWWSYY, QGS. CDR3 amino acids: CAGGDRPPTGGYQTLTDKLIF. The DNA for the CDR3 is TGTGCTGGTGGGGATCGCCCCCCGACTGGGGGATACCAAACTCTAACCGATAAACTCATCTTT.

Notes on this clone: The TCRdb record carries a much larger clone's protein, which differs from this DNA's translation at residue 10; a read error is the likely cause, and the protein listed here is the DNA translation. The chain links TRDV2 to TRDJ2; 11 nucleotides line up with TRDD3. This CDR3 is built from 18 residues. V trimming: 3 bases; J trimming: 13 bases; junction bases outside the gene matches: 21. Looked up from germline, CDR1 is GEAIGNYY and CDR2 is EKD. The CDR3 nucleotides are TGTGCCTGTGACTCCCTGGGGGATACTAGGGCGACGACAGGGGCACTCTTCTTT. This sequence encodes CACDSLGDTRATTGALFF.

This clone was observed a handful of times. It differs at one base from a far larger clone, so likely a read error. Different DNA sequences within this sample yield the same CDR3. The chain recombines TRDV2 with TRDJ3; TRDD3 matches 8 bases. The CDR3 is 18 residues long. Germline V CDR1 and CDR2: GEAIGNYY, EKD. CDR3 in amino acids: CACDKVLGGSWDTRQMFF. The DNA for the CDR3 is TGTGCCTGTGACAAAGTACTGGGGGGCTCCTGGGACACCCGGCAGATGTTTTTC.

This clone was seen a handful of times. TCRdb's protein for this DNA is that of a much larger clone and differs from the translation at residue 16, likely a read error; the protein shown is the DNA translation. The V call is TRDV2, the J call TRDJ3, with 12 positions matching TRDD3. This CDR3 comprises 21 residues. CDR1 GEAIGNYY and CDR2 EKD come from the germline V gene. The CDR3 protein is CACDTVYWGIQSSWDARQMFF. The CDR3 DNA reads as TGTGCCTGTGACACCGTATACTGGGGGATACAGAGCTCCTGGGACGCCCGACAGATGTTTTTC.

There are a few counts of this clone. The protein that TCRdb holds for this DNA derives from a much larger clone and differs from the translated DNA at residue 14, which likely indicates a read error; the protein shown here is translated from the DNA. The chain is built from TRDV2 and TRDJ3, with 11 bases identical to TRDD3. The V gene's germline CDR1 is GEAIGNYY and CDR2 EKD. CDR3 length: 17 amino acids. The CDR3 DNA sequence: TGTGCCTGTGACACCTGGGGGATACGCTGGGACACCCGACGGATGTTTTTC. Amino acid sequence: CACDTWGIRWDTRRMFF.

Points on this clone: It may be a read error: a sequence one base away is much more abundant. The chain recombines TRDV2 with TRDJ2; weak D call: TRDD3 (5 bases). CDR3 length equals 12 residues. Trimming left V 3 bases short and J 4 bases short, with 5 bases between. The germline CDR1 and CDR2 sequences are GEAIGNYY and EKD. The CDR3 sequence: CACDWGTAQLFF. CDR3 nucleotides: TGTGCCTGTGACTGGGGGACAGCACAACTCTTCTTT.

This clone was counted between two and nine times. This may come from a read error, since a much larger clone is one base off. This chain uses TRDV2 with TRDJ3; 8 nucleotides align to TRDD3. From germline, CDR1 is GEAIGNYY and CDR2 EKD. The CDR3 is made up of 20 amino acids. V dropped 3 bases and J dropped 0; count of bases not matched to a gene: 12. CDR3 protein: CACDRLGGLISSWDTRQMFF. As DNA, the CDR3 is TGTGCCTGTGACCGACTGGGGGGACTCATCAGCTCCTGGGACACCCGACAGATGTTTTTC.

This clone occurred a few times. The translation of this DNA and the TCRdb protein of a much larger clone differ at residue 16, probably owing to a read error; the protein shown here is translated from the DNA. This chain joins TRDV2 and TRDJ3; TRDD3 aligns across 11 bases. CDR1 is GEAIGNYY and CDR2 is EKD in the germline V gene. The CDR3 is 20 amino acids. CDR3 nucleotide sequence: TGTGCCTGTGATCCTACTGGGGGATATAGAAGCTCCTGGGACACCCAACAGATGTTTTTC. It translates to CACDPTGGYRSSWDTQQMFF.

Comment on this clone: The mismatch at residue 3 between this DNA's translation and the TCRdb protein of a much larger clone likely reflects a read error; the protein shown is translated from the DNA. V gene TRDV2 combines with J gene TRDJ3, with 10 bases that match TRDD3. CDR1 and CDR2 from the germline V gene are GEAIGNYY and EKD. The CDR3 contains 18 residues. The CDR3 nucleotides are TGTGCCGGTGACACCTTCTGGGGGATATCCTGGGACACCCGACAGATGTTTTTC. Translated, it gives CAGDTFWGISWDTRQMFF.

In this sample, this clone is hyperexpanded. Other DNA sequences of this sample code for an identical CDR3. V is TRDV2 and J is TRDJ3; 7 nucleotides align to TRDD3. The junction had 1 base not matched to a gene; V was cut back by 3 bases and J by 0 bases. This CDR3 contains 16 residues. Germline loops: CDR1 GEAIGNYY, CDR2 EKD. The CDR3 coding sequence is TGTGCCTGTGACTGGGGGAGCTCCTGGGACACCCGACAGATGTTTTTC. Translated, it gives CACDWGSSWDTRQMFF.

A note on this clone: A far larger clone is only one base removed, so a read error is likely. Other DNA sequences in the same sample also yield this CDR3. The chain couples TRDV2 to TRDJ2; 10 bases align to TRDD3. The CDR3 covers 20 residues. Germline V lookup: CDR1 GEAIGNYY, CDR2 EKD. With 3 bases clipped from V and 0 bases from J, the junction kept 15 bases outside the gene matches. The CDR3 protein is CACDPIRTGGSRALTAQLFF. For the CDR3, the DNA is TGTGCCTGTGACCCTATTCGTACTGGGGGATCACGCGCTTTGACAGCACAACTCTTCTTT.

This clone is classed as large. This sample includes further DNA sequences coding for the same CDR3. The genes are TRDV2 and TRDJ3; 13 bases map to TRDD3. The CDR3 sequence is 20 residues long. Germline CDR1 GEAIGNYY, CDR2 EKD. V gave up 2 bases and J gave up 0 bases; unmatched junction bases: 6. The CDR3 region is CACDKYWGIRSSWDTRQMFF. DNA for the CDR3: TGTGCCTGTGACAAATACTGGGGGATACGCAGCTCCTGGGACACCCGACAGATGTTTTTC.

This clone was picked up a small number of times. The TCRdb protein, from a much larger clone, departs from this DNA's translation at residue 10, likely by read error; the protein shown derives from the DNA. V is TRDV2 and J is TRDJ3; TRDD3 agrees at 8 bases. V shed 0 bases, J shed 0 bases, and the junction held 6 bases outside the gene matches. Germline V gene lookup returns CDR1 GEAIGNYY and CDR2 EKD. This CDR3 is built from 19 residues. CDR3 in DNA: TGTGCCTGTGACACCGTACTGGGGGCCATCTCCTGGGACACCCGACAGATGTTTTTC. This encodes CACDTVLGAISWDTRQMFF.

This clone is categorized as medium-sized. It is likely a read error: a sequence one base away is far more abundant. This CDR3 is also generated by other DNA sequences in the sample. The chain couples TRDV2 to TRDJ3, with 8 positions matching TRDD3. This CDR3 has 16 amino acids. Germline V lookup: CDR1 GEAIGNYY, CDR2 EKD. The CDR3 loop is CACDTGGYWDTRQMFF. CDR3 nucleotide sequence: TGTGCCTGCGACACCGGGGGATACTGGGACACCCGACAGATGTTTTTC.

In its sample, this clone was seen a few times. TCRdb's protein for this DNA is that of a much larger clone and differs from the translation at residue 5, likely a read error; the protein shown is the DNA translation. V usage is TRAV29/DV5 and J usage is TRDJ1; 7 positions match TRDD3. CDR1 NSMFDY and CDR2 ISSIKDK come from the germline V gene. Germline trimming cut 0 bases from V and 0 bases from J; bases unmatched to any gene: 8. This CDR3 has 16 amino acids. The CDR3 spells CAASGGWGTNTDKLIF. CDR3 bases: TGTGCAGCAAGCGGAGGGTGGGGGACCAACACCGATAAACTCATCTTT.

A note on this clone: The protein that TCRdb holds for this DNA derives from a much larger clone and differs from the translated DNA at residue 17, which likely indicates a read error; the protein shown here is translated from the DNA. The chain carries TRDV2 and TRDJ2, with TRDD3 matching over 11 bases. This CDR3 contains 19 residues. Germline CDR1 is GEAIGNYY and CDR2 is EKD. CDR3 in amino acids: CACDRLGDKDPALTAQIFF. Written as DNA, the CDR3 is TGTGCCTGTGATAGACTGGGGGATAAGGACCCAGCTTTGACAGCACAAATCTTCTTT.

This clone turned up a few times. The protein that TCRdb holds for this DNA derives from a much larger clone and differs from the translated DNA at residue 13, which likely indicates a read error; the protein shown here is translated from the DNA. The chain couples TRDV2 to TRDJ2, with TRDD3 identical over 11 bases. The CDR3 length is 17 residues. Per the germline V gene, CDR1 is GEAIGNYY and CDR2 is EKD. CDR3 in DNA: TGTGCCTGTGACACCGTTGGGGGATACGCTTTGACAACACAACTCTTCTTT. Translated: CACDTVGGYALTTQLFF.